What follows is one T cell receptor (beta chain) and its context. This sample stems from a study of OX40 agonist ivuxolimab in advanced cancers. Looked up from germline, CDR1 is GTSNPN and CDR2 is SVGIG (reference sequence). The CDR3 loop spans 14 amino acids. Trimming pared 1 base from V and 2 bases from J, leaving 11 bases between. The data were produced by immunoSEQ multiplex PCR, yet TCRdb's version contains in-frame clones alone and is incomplete. The table has around 75,000 clones, under 90% seen once. Specimen: CD4+ or CD8+ T cells sorted from blood, collected in a trial of the OX40 agonist ivuxolimab. The gene calls are TRBV30 and TRBJ1-2; D is possibly TRBD1 (5 bases). The source is an adult with an advanced solid tumor such as melanoma, head and neck, liver or kidney cancer. Here the CDR3 reads CAWSADSGNYGYTF. The CDR3 DNA reads TGTGCCTGGAGTGCAGACAGCGGCAACTATGGCTACACCTTC.